This is a list of T cell receptor beta chains from one sample in a study of blood T cell repertoires in COVID-19. Produced via immunoSEQ multiplex PCR; TCRdb's table is partial and in-frame only. The sample has 380,000 or so clones, approximately 86% seen once. Sequenced material: PBMCs or T cells enriched from blood (not recorded which). These receptors all come from a woman in her thirties or forties with acute COVID-19. Both conserved end residues are part of each CDR3. A D gene is named only where the DNA matches it firmly. Part of the rows lack a size; the others show once, few, many or a class for expanded clones.

>TRBJ2-5|TRBV9|NA|NA
TGTGCCAGCAGCCCCACTAGCTCCCAAGAGACCCAGTACTTC
CASSPTSSQETQYF
>TRBJ1-1|TRBV4-1|NA|NA
TGCGCCAGCAGCCAAGATGGCAGGGTCAACACTGAAGCTTTCTTT
CASSQDGRVNTEAFF
>TRBJ2-1|TRBV5-8|NA|NA
TGTGCCAGCAGCTTTGATGGCAGGGTGAATGAGCAGTTCTTC
CASSFDGRVNEQFF
>TRBJ2-1|TRBV5-1|TRBD1|NA
TGCGCCAGCAGCTTGGGCCAGGGGGCCTACAATGAGCAGTTCTTC
CASSLGQGAYNEQFF
>TRBJ1-2|TRBV20-1|TRBD1|NA
TGCAGTGGCAGGGGGGACTATGGCTACACCTTC
CSGRGDYGYTF
>TRBJ1-2|TRBV6-1|TRBD1|once
TGTGCCAGCAGTCCGGGACAGGGGCATTATGGCTACACCTTC
CASSPGQGHYGYTF
>TRBJ2-4|TRBV19|NA|NA
TGTGCCAGTACCCCACGCCGAGGGGCCAAAAACATTCAGTACTTC
CASTPRRGAKNIQYF
>TRBJ2-5|TRBV15|NA|NA
TGTGCCACCAGAGACGGTCCGCGGGAGACCCAGTACTTC
CATRDGPRETQYF
>TRBJ2-7|TRBV7-5|NA|NA
TGTGCCAGAAGCTTAAGGTTCCGTATGGGGGAGGGATACGAGCAGTACTTC
CARSLRFRMGEGYEQYF
>TRBJ1-1|TRBV3-1/TRBV3-2|TRBD1|NA
TGTGCCAGCAGCCAGGGACAGGGGGAGGCTTTCTTT
CASSQGQGEAFF
>TRBJ2-7|TRBV4-1|TRBD2|NA
TGCGCCAGCAGCCAATTGGCGGGGGGCGCCTACGAGCAGTACTTC
CASSQLAGGAYEQYF
>TRBJ2-6|TRBV7-2|NA|NA
TGTGCCAGCAGCTTTATCGGGGCTGGGGCCAACGTCCTGACTTTC
CASSFIGAGANVLTF
>TRBJ1-2|TRBV5-6|TRBD1|NA
TGTGCCAGCGTCAGGGACAGGGCGCGGGGCTACACCTTC
CASVRDRARGYTF
>TRBJ2-1|TRBV4-1|TRBD2|NA
TGCGCCAGCAGCCAACGACTAGCGGGGGGGACCAATGAGCAGTTCTTC
CASSQRLAGGTNEQFF
>TRBJ1-5|TRBV19|NA|once
TGTGCCAGTAGTAACGGGGTTAGCAATCAGCCCCAGCATTTT
CASSNGVSNQPQHF
>TRBJ1-2|TRBV18|TRBD1|NA
TGTGCCAGCTCACCCCCGGGACAGCCTTATGGCTACACCTTC
CASSPPGQPYGYTF
>TRBJ2-4|TRBV19|NA|NA
TGTGCCAGCTTAGCACAGGGCAGGGAAAACATTCAGTACTTC
CASLAQGRENIQYF
>TRBJ2-1|TRBV4-2|NA|NA
TGTGCCAGCAGCCCCGCCAATTTGGGGGGGCCGGGGAATGAGCAGTTCTTC
CASSPANLGGPGNEQFF
>TRBJ1-3|TRBV10-2|NA|NA
TGCGCCAGCAGTGAAGCCAAGGGAAACACCATATATTTT
CASSEAKGNTIYF
>TRBJ2-5|TRBV6-1|NA|NA
TGTGCCAGCAGTGAAAGAGGACACGCTCAAGAGACCCAGTACTTC
CASSERGHAQETQYF
>TRBJ1-2|TRBV5-1|NA|few
TGCGCCAGCAGCGCGGCAGACGGTAACTATGGCTACACCTTC
CASSAADGNYGYTF
>TRBJ1-2|TRBV14|NA|NA
TGTGCCAGCAGACCAGGATATAACTATGGCTACACCTTC
CASRPGYNYGYTF
>TRBJ2-2|TRBV11-2|NA|NA
TGTGCCAGCAGCTTAGAGGCAGGGGTGAACACCGGGGAGCTGTTTTTT
CASSLEAGVNTGELFF
>TRBJ1-6|TRBV27|NA|once
TGTGCCAGCAGTTTCAATAATTCACCCCTCCACTTT
CASSFNNSPLHF
>TRBJ1-1|TRBV7-9|NA|NA
TGTGCCAGCAGCTCAACTAGTTTGTTAGGGAACACTGAAGCTTTCTTT
CASSSTSLLGNTEAFF
>TRBJ2-7|TRBV7-8|NA|NA
TGTGCCAGCAGCCTCCTAACTAGTCTGGAGCCCTACGAGCAGTACTTC
CASSLLTSLEPYEQYF
>TRBJ2-3|TRBV14|NA|NA
TGTGCCAGCAGCTTAGGGGTGGGAGATACGCAGTATTTT
CASSLGVGDTQYF
>TRBJ2-7|TRBV15|NA|NA
TGTGCCACCAGGGCGGGGAAGAGCTCCTACGAGCAGTACTTC
CATRAGKSSYEQYF
>TRBJ1-3|TRBV9|NA|NA
TGTGCCAGCAGCGCCCTCCGAGGTGGGACCATATATTTT
CASSALRGGTIYF
>TRBJ1-4|TRBV29-1|NA|NA
TGCAGCGTTGTCCGCAGGACTGGACCTAATGAAAAACTGTTTTTT
CSVVRRTGPNEKLFF
>TRBJ1-6|TRBV12-3/TRBV12-4|NA|NA
TGTGCCAGCAGTTTAATCGAGAATTCACCCCTCCACTTT
CASSLIENSPLHF